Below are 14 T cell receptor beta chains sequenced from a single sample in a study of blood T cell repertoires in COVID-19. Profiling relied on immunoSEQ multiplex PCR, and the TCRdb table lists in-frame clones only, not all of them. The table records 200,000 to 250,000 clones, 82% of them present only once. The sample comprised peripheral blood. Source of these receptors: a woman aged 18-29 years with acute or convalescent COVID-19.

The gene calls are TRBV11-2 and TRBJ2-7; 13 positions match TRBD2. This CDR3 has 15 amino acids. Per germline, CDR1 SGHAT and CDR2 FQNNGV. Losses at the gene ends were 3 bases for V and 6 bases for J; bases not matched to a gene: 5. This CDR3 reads CASSLVGLAGVEQYF. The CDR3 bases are TGTGCCAGCAGCTTGGTAGGACTAGCGGGAGTCGAGCAGTACTTC. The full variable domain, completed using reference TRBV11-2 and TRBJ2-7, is EAGVAQSPRYKIIEKRQSVAFWCNPISGHATLYWYQQILGQGPKLLIQFQNNGVVDDSQLPKDRFSAERLKGVDSTLKIQPAKLEDSAVYLCASSLVGLAGVEQYFGPGTRLTVT.

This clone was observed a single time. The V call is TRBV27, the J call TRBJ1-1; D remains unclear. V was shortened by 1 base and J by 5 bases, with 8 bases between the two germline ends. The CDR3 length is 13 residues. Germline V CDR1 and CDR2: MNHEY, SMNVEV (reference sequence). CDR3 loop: CASSLFRGTEAFF. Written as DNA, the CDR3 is TGTGCCAGCAGTTTATTTCGGGGAACTGAAGCTTTCTTT.

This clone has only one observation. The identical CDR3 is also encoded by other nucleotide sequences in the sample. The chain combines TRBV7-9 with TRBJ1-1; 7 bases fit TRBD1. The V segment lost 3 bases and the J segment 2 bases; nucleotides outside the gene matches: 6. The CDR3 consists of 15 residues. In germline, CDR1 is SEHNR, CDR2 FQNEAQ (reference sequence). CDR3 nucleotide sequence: TGTGCCAGCAGCTTGCTTCAGGGGGAAAACACTGAAGCTTTCTTT. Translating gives CASSLLQGENTEAFF.

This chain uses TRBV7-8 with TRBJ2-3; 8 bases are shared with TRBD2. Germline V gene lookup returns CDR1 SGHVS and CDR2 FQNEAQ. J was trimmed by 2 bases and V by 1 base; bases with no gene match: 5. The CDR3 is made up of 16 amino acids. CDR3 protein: CASSLVPSGLTDTQYF. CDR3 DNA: TGTGCCAGCAGCTTAGTCCCTAGCGGGCTCACAGATACGCAGTATTTT.

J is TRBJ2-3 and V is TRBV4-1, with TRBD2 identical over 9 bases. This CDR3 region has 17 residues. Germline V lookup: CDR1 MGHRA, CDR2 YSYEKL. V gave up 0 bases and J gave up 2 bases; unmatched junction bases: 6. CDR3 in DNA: TGCGCCAGCAGCCAAGAGGGGCTAGCGGGACTCACAGATACGCAGTATTTT. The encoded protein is CASSQEGLAGLTDTQYF.

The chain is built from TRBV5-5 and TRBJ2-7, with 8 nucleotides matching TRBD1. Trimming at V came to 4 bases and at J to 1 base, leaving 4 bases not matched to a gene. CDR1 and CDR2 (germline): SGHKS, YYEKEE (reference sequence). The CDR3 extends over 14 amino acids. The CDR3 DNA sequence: TGTGCCAGCAGCGGAAGGGACAGGTCCTACGAGCAGTACTTC. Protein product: CASSGRDRSYEQYF.

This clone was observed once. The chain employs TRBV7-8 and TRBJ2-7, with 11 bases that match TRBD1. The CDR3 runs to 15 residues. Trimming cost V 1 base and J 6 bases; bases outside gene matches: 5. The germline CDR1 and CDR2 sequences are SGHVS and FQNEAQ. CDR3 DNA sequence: TGTGCCAGCAGCTTAGGGACAGGGGGCATTGGCGAGCAGTACTTC. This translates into CASSLGTGGIGEQYF.

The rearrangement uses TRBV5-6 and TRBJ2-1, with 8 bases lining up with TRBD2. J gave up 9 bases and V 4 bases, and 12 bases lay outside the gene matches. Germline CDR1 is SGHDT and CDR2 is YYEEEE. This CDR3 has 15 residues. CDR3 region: CASSPTAGGGIEQFF. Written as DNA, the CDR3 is TGTGCCAGCAGCCCGACTGCGGGAGGAGGGATTGAGCAGTTCTTC.

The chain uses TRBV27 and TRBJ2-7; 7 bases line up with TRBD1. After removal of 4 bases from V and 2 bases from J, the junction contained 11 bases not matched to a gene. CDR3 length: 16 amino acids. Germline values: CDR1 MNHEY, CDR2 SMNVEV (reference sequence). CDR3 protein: CASSSPHRGEAYEQYF. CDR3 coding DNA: TGTGCCAGCAGTTCCCCGCACAGGGGTGAGGCCTACGAGCAGTACTTC.

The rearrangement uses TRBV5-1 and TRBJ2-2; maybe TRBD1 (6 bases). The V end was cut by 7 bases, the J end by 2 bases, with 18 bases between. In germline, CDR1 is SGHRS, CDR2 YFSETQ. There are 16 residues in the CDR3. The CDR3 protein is CASHRAGATNTGELFF. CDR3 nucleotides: TGCGCCAGCCATCGCGCAGGGGCGACAAACACCGGGGAGCTGTTTTTT. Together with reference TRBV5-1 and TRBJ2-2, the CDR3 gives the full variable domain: KAGVTQTPRYLIKTRGQQVTLSCSPISGHRSVSWYQQTPGQGLQFLFEYFSETQRNKGNFPGRFSGRQFSNSRSEMNVSTLELGDSALYLCASHRAGATNTGELFFGEGSRLTVL.

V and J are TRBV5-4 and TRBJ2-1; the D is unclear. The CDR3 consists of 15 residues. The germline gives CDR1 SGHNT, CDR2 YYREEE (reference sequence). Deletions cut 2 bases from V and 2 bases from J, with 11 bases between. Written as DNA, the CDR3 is TGTGCCAGCAGCTTTCCCCCAGGAACCTACAATGAGCAGTTCTTC. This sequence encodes CASSFPPGTYNEQFF.

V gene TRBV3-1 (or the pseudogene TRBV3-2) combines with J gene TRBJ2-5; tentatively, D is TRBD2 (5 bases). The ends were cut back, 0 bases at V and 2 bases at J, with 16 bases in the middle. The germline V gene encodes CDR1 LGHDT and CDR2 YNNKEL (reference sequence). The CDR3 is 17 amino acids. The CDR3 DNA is TGTGCCAGCAGCCAAGATCACGGACTGAACCCTCAAGAGACCCAGTACTTC. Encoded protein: CASSQDHGLNPQETQYF.

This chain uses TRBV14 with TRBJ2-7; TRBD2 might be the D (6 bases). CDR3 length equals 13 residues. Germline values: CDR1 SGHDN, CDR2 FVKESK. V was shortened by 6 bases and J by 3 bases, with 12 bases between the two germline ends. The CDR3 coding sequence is TGTGCCAGCAGGTCACTAGCTGACTACGAGCAGTACTTC. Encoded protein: CASRSLADYEQYF.

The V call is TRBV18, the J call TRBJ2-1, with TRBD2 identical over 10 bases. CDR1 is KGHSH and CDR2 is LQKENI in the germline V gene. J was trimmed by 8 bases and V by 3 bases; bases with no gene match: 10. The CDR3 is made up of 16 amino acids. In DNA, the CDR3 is TGTGCCAGCTCACCTCTAGCGGGAGTTGGATACTATGAGCAGTTCTTC. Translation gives CASSPLAGVGYYEQFF.